The source of this T cell receptor beta chain is a study of Graves' ophthalmopathy and Graves' hyperthyroidism listed by TCRdb under 2018. About the full investigation: Stable hyperthyroidism was defined as no progression to ophthalmopathy within 18 months of follow-up. TCR beta repertoire signatures were used to distinguish Graves' ophthalmopathy from Graves' hyperthyroidism and to predict progression to ophthalmopathy. Following sampling, methimazole starting at 30 mg daily was administered to hyperthyroidism patients, and high-dose intravenous methylprednisolone was administered to ophthalmopathy patients. T-cell repertoires of thyroid tissue and blood were compared in 5 or 6 hyperthyroidism patients. An independent validation cohort was composed of 18 hyperthyroidism patients and about 17 patients who later progressed from hyperthyroidism to ophthalmopathy. In total, some 140 blood samples were TCR-sequenced: approximately 40 ophthalmopathy, 80 or so hyperthyroidism and about 17 hyperthyroidism-to-ophthalmopathy patients. A discovery set of more than 90 patients (43 ophthalmopathy, some 58 stable hyperthyroidism) was enrolled to explore V-J signatures distinguishing ophthalmopathy from hyperthyroidism. Summary of the overall study and its limitations: In validation, the model predicted ophthalmopathy progression with less than 71% sensitivity and 72.22% specificity; roughly 12 predicted patients were CT-confirmed with GO in a median of approximately six months. In cross-validation, the 13-signature model distinguished ophthalmopathy from stable hyperthyroidism with about 90% sensitivity and roughly 84% specificity, while in the test set the corresponding values were around 79% and 71%. No statistical method was used to set the sample size in advance, and the investigators knew which group each participant was assigned to. Most expanded thyroid clonotypes with frequency above 0.001 were also detected in blood, suggesting blood repertoires may reflect the thyroid immune response.

Hyperthyroidism patients were newly diagnosed, were aged 18 to 65 years, and had a disease duration under 2 months. Anyone with other autoimmune diseases, uncontrolled infections, pregnancy or lactation was excluded from the study. Clinical symptoms, serum thyroxine, TRAb, thyroid ultrasound and orbital computed tomography were used for diagnosis. Total RNA was extracted with Trizol reagent and quality-checked on an Agilent 2100 Bioanalyzer. About this clonotype: Its antigen target is currently unknown. Sequence at one end of the junction differs from germline and may be a read error.

For repertoire sequencing, TCR beta CDR3 regions were amplified from RNA transcripts. The first round was an RT-PCR using HTBI primers with the Qiagen OneStep RT-PCR kit, and this first round was followed by a second-round multiplex PCR, then size selection and purification. Libraries were sequenced paired-end with 100 bp reads on an Illumina HiSeq2000. The authors' pipeline ran thus. SOAPnuke was used for read processing, and reads with adapters, uncalled bases, a mean Phred below 15, or no exact constant-primer or identifier match were discarded. High-quality paired reads were merged with COPE v1.2.5. Clonotypes were defined as unique nucleotide sequences and were aligned to IMGT TRB V, D and J references using MiTCR v1.1. Analysis was restricted to V-J combinations with a frequency above 0.0001, which covered 99.2% of repertoires. For each V-J combination, a TCR clonal expansion and chaos score was defined as F50 clonal expansion divided by the chaos observed in the TCRdist matrix. Welch's t-statistics and random forest were used to reduce features to 13 V-J combinations, which were fed into a naive Bayes classifier. The similarity between thyroid and blood repertoires was quantified using the Morisita-Horn index. Starting from the raw public reads, TCRdb applied fastp trimming at Q25, assembled clones with MiXCR and retained in-frame beta chains. All rows with the same CDR3 protein become a single entry with the most common DNA and genes. These V and J calls derive from TCRdb rather than the authors' analysis. The table for this sample lists roughly 600,000 distinct CDR3 sequences; under 45% of them were counted only once. The ten largest clones take up less than 4.5% of the sample.

The clonotype was recovered from an adult man with Graves' hyperthyroidism. Sequenced sample: peripheral blood or thyroid tissue (not recorded which).

The sequence in DNA is TGTGCCAGCAGTGGGGACAGTCAAGGGACCCAGTACTTC. The translation is CASSGDSQGTQYF. The chain is assembled from TRBV2 and TRBJ2-5, with 7 central nucleotides matching TRBD1. Per the germline V gene, SNHLY is the CDR1 and FYNNEI is the CDR2. The CDR3 holds 13 amino acids from the cysteine to the phenylalanine. The DNA shown is the 39-base CDR3, in frame from base 1.